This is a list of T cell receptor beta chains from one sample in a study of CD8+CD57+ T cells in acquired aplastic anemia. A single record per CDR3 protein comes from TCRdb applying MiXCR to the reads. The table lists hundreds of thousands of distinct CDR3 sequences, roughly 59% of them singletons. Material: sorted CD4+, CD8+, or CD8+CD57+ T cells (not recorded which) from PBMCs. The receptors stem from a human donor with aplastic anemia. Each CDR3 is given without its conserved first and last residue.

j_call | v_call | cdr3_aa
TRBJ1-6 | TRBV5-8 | ASSFRLDNSPLH
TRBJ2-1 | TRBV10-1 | ASSDLAGGLSYNEQF
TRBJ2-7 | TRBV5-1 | ASSLGTGGPRSYEQY
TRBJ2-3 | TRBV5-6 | ASSLDASGTRDTQY
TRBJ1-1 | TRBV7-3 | ASSLSRDTEAF
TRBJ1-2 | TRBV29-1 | SLGEAYGYT
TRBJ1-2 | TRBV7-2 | ASSLGGPGQGGQGGYT
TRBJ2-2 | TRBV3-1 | AGSRNAGGLAGARGELF
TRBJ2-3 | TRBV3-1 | ASSQAATGVTDTQY
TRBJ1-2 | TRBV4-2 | ASSRDTLYGYT
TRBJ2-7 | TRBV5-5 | ASSLEVEQY
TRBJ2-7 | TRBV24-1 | ATSVGPSYEQY
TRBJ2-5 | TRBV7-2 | ASSFAGAQETQY
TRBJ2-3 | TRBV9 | ASSWTSGEADTQY
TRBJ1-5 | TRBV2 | ASSPRPLGQGISNQPQH
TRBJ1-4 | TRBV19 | ASTYREKLF
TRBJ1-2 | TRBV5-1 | ASSLARTGGEGVDGYT
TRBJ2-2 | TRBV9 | ASSVDTGELF
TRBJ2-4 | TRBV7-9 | ASSLKGNGIQY
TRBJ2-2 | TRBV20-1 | SARDSEPGELF
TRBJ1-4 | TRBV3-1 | ASSQSGGLAEKLF
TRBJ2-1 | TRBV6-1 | ASSGMYSGTSGGGEQF
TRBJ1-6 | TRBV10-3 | AISGTGGGGISPLH
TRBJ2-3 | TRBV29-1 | SVEDAQGIEY
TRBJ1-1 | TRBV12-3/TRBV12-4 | ASSLDRGTSRAF
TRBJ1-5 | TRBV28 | ASSWAGSSNQPQH
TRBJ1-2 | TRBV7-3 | ASSSQGASNYGYT
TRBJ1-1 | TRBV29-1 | SVTSRWGGNTEAF